This T cell receptor (beta chain) was documented in a study of T cell responses to AZD1222 COVID-19 vaccine. Across the study: Pooled together were second doses at about 4 or about 12 weeks. Study findings and constraints: Donors were largely white British and mainly female; clonal diversity was possibly underestimated. In all cases, repertoires were sampled only after the peak T cell response. Reportedly, close to half of spike-specific TCRs are directed against unmutated variant regions.

This table comes from immunoSEQ multiplex PCR, and its TCRdb copy is limited to in-frame clones, with some not included. The table lists 170,000 or so clones, 90% of them singletons, with about 2.6% in the top ten. On this clone: Its antigen is unidentified.

The CDR3 has 13 amino acids. With 7 bases removed from V and 2 bases from J, the gap between germline ends came to 11 bases. Germline V CDR1 and CDR2: LNHDA, SQIVND (reference sequence). The receptor was isolated from an adult in good health. Sample: peripheral blood, taken on day 0 of AZD1222 vaccination. This rearrangement joins TRBV19 to TRBJ1-2, with D uncertain. CDR3 sequence (DNA): TGTGCCAGTAATTTTGGCGCAAACTATGGCTACACCTTC. It encodes CASNFGANYGYTF.